This T cell receptor (beta chain) was identified during a study of shared clonotypes between healthy human individuals. The study, taken as a whole, reports: Compared with clonotypes that all four donors shared, non-shared clonotypes had lower generation probabilities.

Memory CD4+ cells were the fraction left after CD45RA+ naive selection. TCRdb's table, derived via immunoSEQ multiplex PCR, lists solely in-frame clones and lacks some. This sample yields roughly 1,500,000 clones, of which approximately 98% are seen a single time; 0.4% to 0.45% belongs to the top ten. About this clone itself: What it binds is not known.

Germline CDR1 is MRHNA and CDR2 is SNTAGT. The trim removed 5 bases at V and 5 bases at J, leaving 6 bases unmatched. The CDR3 runs 14 residues. The V gene is TRBV6-4, the J gene TRBJ1-2; 9 bases are a match to TRBD1. The sequence derives from a man aged 25-45 years in good health. Sequencing input: naive CD4+ T cells sorted from blood. The subset: CD45RA+ positively selected. The chain's CDR3 is CASSPGQGLYGYTF. DNA of the CDR3: TGTGCCAGCAGTCCAGGACAGGGGTTATATGGCTACACCTTC.